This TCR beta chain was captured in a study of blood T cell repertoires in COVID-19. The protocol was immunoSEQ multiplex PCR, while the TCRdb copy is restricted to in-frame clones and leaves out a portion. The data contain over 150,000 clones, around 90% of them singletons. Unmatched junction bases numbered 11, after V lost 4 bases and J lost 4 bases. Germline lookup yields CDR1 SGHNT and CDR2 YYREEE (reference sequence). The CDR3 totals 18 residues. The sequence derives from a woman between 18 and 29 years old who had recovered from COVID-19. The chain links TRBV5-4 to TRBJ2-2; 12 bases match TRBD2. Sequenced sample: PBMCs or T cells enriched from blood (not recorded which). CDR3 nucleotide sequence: TGTGCCAGCAGCCTAGCGGGAGGGCTAAGTAGGGTCACCGGGGAGCTGTTTTTT. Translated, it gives CASSLAGGLSRVTGELFF.